Following are 9 T cell receptor beta chains from one sample sequenced in a study of vaccination effects on CD4 cells after COVID-19 (dated by TCRdb to between 2022 and 2023). In the ViraFEST assay, PBMC were stimulated with viral peptide pools, and antigen-specific CD4+ T cell clonotypes were then identified by expansion using TCR sequencing. After around ten days of culture, CD4+ T cells were isolated with the EasySep CD4+ T cell isolation kit. Negative nucleocapsid antibody results before and after vaccination confirmed that the healthy vaccine recipients had no prior SARS-CoV-2 infection. The antigens these receptors bind are not known. The protocol used for the library was the immunoSEQ multiplex PCR assay. Held by TCRdb, this immuneACCESS table contains in-frame sequences only and omits some clones. Under half of the omission traces to an unresolved V gene where checked; the cause of the rest is unknown. In all, the sample holds about 73,000 clones, and around 81% of those were seen once. The ten largest clones capture roughly a tenth of the sample.

The specimen comprised CD4+ T cells from PBMCs cultured with SARS-CoV-2 spike peptides, sampled before COVID-19 vaccination. The cell subset or site label, as the study defines it: SARS-CoV-2 spike overlapping peptide pool stimulation. These receptors were taken from a human donor who received a COVID-19 vaccine.

The chain is built from TRBV6-5 and TRBJ1-2, with 8 bases identical to TRBD1. Losses at the gene ends were 2 bases for V and 4 bases for J; bases not matched to a gene: 6. CDR3 length equals 15 residues. CDR1 is MNHEY, CDR2 SVGAGI, per germline. The CDR3 sequence: CASSYEVGTGYGYTF. Written as DNA, the CDR3 is TGTGCCAGCAGTTACGAGGTCGGGACAGGCTATGGCTACACCTTC.

The chain couples TRBV18 to TRBJ2-3, with D tentatively TRBD2 (5 bases). The V gene lost 0 bases and the J gene lost 1 base, with 11 bases spanning the gap. This CDR3 contains 16 residues. Germline CDR1 KGHSH, CDR2 LQKENI. The DNA for the CDR3 is TGTGCCAGCTCACCACCTGGGCGTAGCGGCACAGATACGCAGTATTTT. It codes for CASSPPGRSGTDTQYF. Full variable domain (missing parts from reference TRBV18 and TRBJ2-3): NAGVMQNPRHLVRRRGQEARLRCSPMKGHSHVYWYRQLPEEGLKFMVYLQKENIIDESGMPKERFSAEFPKEGPSILRIQQVVRGDSAAYFCASSPPGRSGTDTQYFGPGTRLTVL.

This clone showed up just a few times. CDR3 nucleotide sequence: TGTGCCAGCAGCCCCGACAGCTCCCCTACGGGAGAGACCCAGTACTTC. Translating gives CASSPDSSPTGETQYF. This rearrangement joins TRBV4-2 to TRBJ2-5; D may be TRBD1 (5 bases). Trimming pared 4 bases from V and 4 bases from J, leaving 19 bases between. This CDR3 region has 16 residues. Germline V lookup: CDR1 LGHNA, CDR2 YNFKEQ.

Comment on this clone: Sequence at one end of the junction differs from germline and may be a read error. This chain connects TRBV2 to TRBJ2-3; D may correspond to TRBD1 or TRBD2 (5 bases each). CDR1 and CDR2 (germline): SNHLY, FYNNEI. The CDR3 sequence is 15 residues long. The CDR3 protein is CASSVWGKSTDMQYF. DNA for the CDR3: TGTGCCAGCAGTGTTTGGGGGAAAAGCACAGATATGCAGTATTTT.

In nucleotides, the CDR3 is TGTGCCAGCAGTTTAAGGTTAGAGACCCAGTACTTC. This sequence encodes CASSLRLETQYF. This sequence joins TRBV28 and TRBJ2-5; D is undetermined. Trimming left V 2 bases short and J 4 bases short, with 5 bases between. The germline V gene has CDR1 MDHEN and CDR2 SYDVKM. This CDR3 spans 12 amino acids.

The rearrangement joins TRBV6-5 to TRBJ2-3; D remains ambiguous. From germline, CDR1 is MNHEY and CDR2 SVGAGI. V gave up 0 bases and J gave up 4 bases, with 11 bases separating them. This CDR3 comprises 15 residues. Here the CDR3 DNA reads TGTGCCAGCAGTTACTCTTCCCAAAGGGCAGATACGCAGTATTTT. It specifies CASSYSSQRADTQYF.

This rearrangement joins TRBV7-8 to TRBJ1-2; TRBD1 matches at 8 bases. Germline trimming cut 1 base from V and 2 bases from J; bases unmatched to any gene: 6. Germline CDR1 is SGHVS and CDR2 is FQNEAQ. CDR3 length equals 16 residues. CDR3 sequence: CASSLEAGGVNYGYTF. For the CDR3, the DNA is TGTGCCAGCAGCTTAGAAGCAGGGGGCGTGAACTATGGCTACACCTTC.

The rearrangement uses TRBV5-1 and TRBJ1-5; no clear D gene. The CDR3 contains 14 residues. The V end was cut by 4 bases, the J end by 0 bases, with 8 bases between. Germline V CDR1 and CDR2: SGHRS, YFSETQ. For the CDR3, the DNA is TGCGCCAGCAGCGAAGGAGGTAGCAATCAGCCCCAGCATTTT. It is translated as CASSEGGSNQPQHF.

The chain uses TRBV5-1 and TRBJ1-4; 9 nucleotides align to TRBD1. With 8 bases clipped from V and 3 bases from J, the junction kept 8 bases outside the gene matches. The CDR3 extends over 15 amino acids. Germline values: CDR1 SGHRS, CDR2 YFSETQ. The CDR3 sequence is CASSRDRAANEKLFF. As DNA, the CDR3 is TGCGCCAGTTCCCGGGACAGGGCGGCTAATGAAAAACTGTTTTTT.